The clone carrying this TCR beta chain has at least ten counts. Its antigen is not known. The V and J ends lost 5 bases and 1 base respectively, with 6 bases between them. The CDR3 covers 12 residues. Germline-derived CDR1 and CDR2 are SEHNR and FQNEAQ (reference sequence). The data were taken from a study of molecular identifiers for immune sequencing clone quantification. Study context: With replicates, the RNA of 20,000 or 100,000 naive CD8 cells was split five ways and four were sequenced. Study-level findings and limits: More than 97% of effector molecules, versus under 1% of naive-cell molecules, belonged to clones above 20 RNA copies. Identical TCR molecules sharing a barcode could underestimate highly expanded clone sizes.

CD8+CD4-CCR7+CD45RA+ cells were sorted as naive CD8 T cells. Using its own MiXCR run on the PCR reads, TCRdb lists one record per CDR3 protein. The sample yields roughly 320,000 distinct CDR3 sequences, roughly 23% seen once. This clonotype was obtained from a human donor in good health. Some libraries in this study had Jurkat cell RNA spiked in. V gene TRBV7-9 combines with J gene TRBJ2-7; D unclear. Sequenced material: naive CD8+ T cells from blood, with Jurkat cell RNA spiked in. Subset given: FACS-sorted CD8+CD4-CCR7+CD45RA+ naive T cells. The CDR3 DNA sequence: TGTGCCAGCAGCGAGACTTCCTACGAGCAGTACTTC. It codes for CASSETSYEQYF. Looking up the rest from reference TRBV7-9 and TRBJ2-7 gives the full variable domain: DTGVSQNPRHKITKRGQNVTFRCDPISEHNRLYWYRQTLGQGPEFLTYFQNEAQLEKSRLLSDRFSAERPKGSFSTLEIQRTEQGDSAMYLCASSETSYEQYFGPGTRLTVT.